The sequence of this T cell receptor beta chain was determined in a study of shared clonotypes between healthy human individuals. Clones were read by immunoSEQ multiplex PCR, and TCRdb kept only the in-frame ones, dropping some. The repertoire holds about 530,000 clones, with about 79% as singletons. V lost 2 bases, J lost 0 bases, and 8 bases lay in between. CDR1 SGHNT and CDR2 YYREEE come from the germline V gene (reference sequence). The CDR3 sequence is 15 residues long. Sequenced: PBMCs. The J gene is TRBJ2-2, the V gene TRBV5-4; the D gene is possibly TRBD1 (6 bases). This sequence originates from a woman aged 40 to 49 in good health. Some clones in this sample may be carry-over from other donors' samples. The CDR3 region is CASSLDRTNTGELFF. The CDR3 nucleotides are TGTGCCAGCAGCTTAGACAGGACGAACACCGGGGAGCTGTTTTTT.